What follows describes a single T cell receptor (beta chain). Its matching antigen is unknown. These data are taken from a study of cytomegalovirus exposure and HLA in healthy donors. Study-wide results and caveats: It was in a later analysis that TCR association rates were seen to vary by HLA locus, highest for DRB1 and lowest for HLA-C. Further analysis, carried out later, found HLA-associated TCR beta chains more clonally expanded than equally common other chains. The study labeled 150 to 200 TCR beta chains cytomegalovirus-associated. Productive rates of about 87% or about 30% were seen for most TCR beta V segments in an earlier analysis.

Germline CDR1 and CDR2: SGHRS and YFSETQ. CDR3 length equals 16 residues. Unmatched junction bases numbered 4, after V lost 0 bases and J lost 6 bases. The study ran its PCR with 60 Vbeta and 13 Jbeta primers. Assay used: immunoSEQ multiplex PCR; TCRdb lists only in-frame clones, some missing. The sample shows 130,000 or so clones, approximately 8.6% of them seen only once. The sequence was obtained from a woman in her thirties or forties in good health and CMV-seropositive. The chain joins TRBV5-1 to TRBJ2-1; 12 bases line up with TRBD2. Sequencing was carried out using PBMCs. CDR3 DNA: TGCGCCAGCAGCTTGGTGTTGACTAGCGGGGGCAATGAGCAGTTCTTC. Protein product: CASSLVLTSGGNEQFF.